This entry lists 13 T cell receptor beta chains sequenced from one sample in a study of CD8 T cells in ankylosing spondylitis. TCRdb reprocessed the 5' RACE reads with MiXCR, giving one entry per CDR3 protein. Found here are some 240,000 distinct CDR3 sequences, more than 20% of them singletons; the top ten hold approximately 0.61%. Material: blood, either unsorted or a sorted T cell fraction (not recorded which). These receptors originate from a male donor with ankylosing spondylitis or in good health (not recorded which).

The rearrangement uses TRBV10-3 and TRBJ2-2; 8 bases are shared with TRBD1. The V segment lost 4 bases and the J segment 3 bases; nucleotides outside the gene matches: 4. The CDR3 length is 15 residues. Germline V gives CDR1 ENHRY, CDR2 SYGVKD. The CDR3 is CAISGNRGDTGELFF. In nucleotides, the CDR3 is TGTGCCATCAGTGGAAACAGGGGGGACACCGGGGAGCTGTTTTTT.

The gene calls are TRBV6-2 or TRBV6-3 and TRBJ2-4; TRBD2 aligns across 8 bases. Losses at the gene ends were 5 bases for V and 7 bases for J; bases not matched to a gene: 7. CDR3 size: 14 residues. Looked up from germline, CDR1 is MNHEY and CDR2 is SVGEGT. The CDR3 loop is CASSQPGGANIQYF. CDR3 sequence (DNA): TGTGCCAGCAGTCAGCCCGGGGGGGCGAACATTCAGTACTTC.

This clonotype was counted only a few times. This chain connects TRBV12-3 or TRBV12-4 to TRBJ2-5; unclear D gene. The CDR3 extends over 14 amino acids. V lost 3 bases to trimming and J lost 0 bases, with 8 bases between them. The CDR3 sequence is CASSFSQNQETQYF. CDR3 DNA: TGTGCCAGCAGTTTCTCCCAAAACCAAGAGACCCAGTACTTC.

The chain has TRBV7-8 and TRBJ1-4; D not resolved. CDR1 is SGHVS and CDR2 is FQNEAQ in the germline V gene. Deletions cut 9 bases from V and 8 bases from J, with 16 bases between. The CDR3 spans 13 residues. The CDR3 DNA follows: TGTGCCAGTCAGGAGTGGGGAAAGGAAAAACTGTTTTTT. Translating gives CASQEWGKEKLFF. The full variable domain, its missing parts supplied by reference TRBV7-8 and TRBJ1-4, is GAGVSQSPRYKVAKRGQDVALRCDPISGHVSLFWYQQALGQGPEFLTYFQNEAQLDKSGLPSDRFFAERPEGSVSTLKIQRTQQEDSAVYLCASQEWGKEKLFFGSGTQLSVL.

This clonotype has more than one count but fewer than ten. The chain joins TRBV20-1 to TRBJ2-7, with 10 nucleotides matching TRBD2. The CDR3 is 13 amino acids. Germline V lookup: CDR1 DFQATT, CDR2 SNEGSKA (reference sequence). Losses at the gene ends were 6 bases for V and 3 bases for J; bases not matched to a gene: 5. The CDR3 region has the DNA TGCAGTGCGAGCGGGACTAGCGACTACGAGCAGTACTTC. Its translation is CSASGTSDYEQYF.

This clonotype was counted a few times. V is TRBV20-1 and J is TRBJ1-2, with TRBD1 matching 7 bases. CDR1 and CDR2 (germline): DFQATT, SNEGSKA (reference sequence). Germline trimming cut 4 bases from V and 6 bases from J; bases unmatched to any gene: 11. The CDR3 totals 14 residues. Here the CDR3 DNA reads TGCAGTGCTATGGGACAGAGACTGCTAAATGGCTACACCTTC. Encoded protein: CSAMGQRLLNGYTF.

This clonotype was counted many times. The chain is built from TRBV4-1 and TRBJ2-3; 7 bases are shared with TRBD1. Germline loops: CDR1 MGHRA, CDR2 YSYEKL. The V segment lost 1 base and the J segment 2 bases; nucleotides outside the gene matches: 12. There are 18 residues in the CDR3. CDR3 protein: CASSQVFGTAIITDTQYF. For the CDR3, the DNA is TGCGCCAGCAGCCAAGTATTCGGGACAGCAATAATCACAGATACGCAGTATTTT.

This clonotype showed up just once. The chain uses TRBV29-1 and TRBJ2-3; no clear D. Germline V gives CDR1 SQVTM, CDR2 ANQGSEA. This CDR3 spans 10 amino acids. The V and J ends lost 7 bases and 5 bases respectively, with 7 bases between them. The CDR3 loop is CSGKVDTQYF. The CDR3 nucleotides are TGCAGCGGAAAGGTAGATACGCAGTATTTT.

The table lists this clonotype with many counts. CDR3 nucleotides: TGCAGCGTTGATTCTCCAGCAGGCTCGAACACCGGGGAGCTGTTTTTT. Translated, it gives CSVDSPAGSNTGELFF. The J gene is TRBJ2-2, the V gene TRBV29-1, with unresolved D. This CDR3 spans 16 amino acids. Trimming removed 3 bases at V and 0 bases at J, with 14 bases between. In germline, CDR1 is SQVTM, CDR2 ANQGSEA.

The V gene is TRBV20-1, the J gene TRBJ2-7; D remains unclear. With 6 bases removed from V and 6 bases from J, the gap between germline ends came to 15 bases. This CDR3 comprises 12 residues. Per the germline V gene, CDR1 is DFQATT and CDR2 is SNEGSKA (reference sequence). CDR3 region: CSANPPGVEQYF. As DNA, the CDR3 is TGCAGTGCCAACCCCCCAGGTGTCGAGCAGTACTTC.

The V and J genes are TRBV18 and TRBJ1-1; D uncertain. The CDR3 contains 14 residues. CDR1 is KGHSH and CDR2 is LQKENI in the germline V gene. Trimming removed 2 bases at V and 1 base at J, with 8 bases between. The CDR3 sequence: CASSPDGRNTEAFF. In DNA form, the CDR3 reads TGTGCCAGCTCACCAGACGGCAGGAACACTGAAGCTTTCTTT.

The rearrangement joins TRBV3-1 to TRBJ2-2; tentative D call: TRBD2 (7 bases). From germline, CDR1 is LGHDT and CDR2 YNNKEL (reference sequence). Trimming stripped 1 base from V and 5 bases from J, with 14 bases between. The CDR3 has 16 amino acids. The CDR3 sequence is CASSQAAGEGTGELFF. CDR3 DNA sequence: TGTGCCAGCAGCCAAGCTGCAGGGGAGGGGACCGGGGAGCTGTTTTTT.

The rearrangement joins TRBV25-1 to TRBJ2-5, with D perhaps matching TRBD2 (5 bases). The ends were cut back, 4 bases at V and 5 bases at J, with 14 bases in the middle. The germline V gene encodes CDR1 MGHDK and CDR2 SYGVNS. CDR3 length: 14 amino acids. The chain's CDR3 is CASSGTRSRETQYF. CDR3 DNA sequence: TGTGCCAGCAGTGGCACTAGAAGCCGGGAGACCCAGTACTTC.